Presented here are 32 T cell receptor beta chains from one specimen sequenced in a study of blood T cell repertoires in COVID-19 (dated by TCRdb to the early 2020s). The library relied on the immunoSEQ multiplex PCR assay. Sourced from immuneACCESS, this table was stored by TCRdb with only in-frame sequences that have V and J called. A share of the clones is absent; for the studies checked, an unresolved V gene accounts for under half, and the remainder has no known explanation. The sample table holds 400,000 to 450,000 clones, of which around 89% were seen once. The ten largest clonotypes hold 10% to 15% of the sample. The sample comprised peripheral blood. Source of these receptors: a woman aged 45-59 years with COVID-19, enrolled during active disease.

The gene calls are TRBV11-2 and TRBJ1-2; D uncertain. This CDR3 is 14 amino acids long. V was trimmed by 4 bases and J by 4 bases, leaving 13 bases between them. CDR1 is SGHAT, CDR2 FQNNGV, per germline. CDR3: CASSSSRAGYGYTF. The CDR3 nucleotides read TGTGCCAGCAGCTCTAGCCGGGCAGGCTATGGCTACACCTTC.

This clone was seen just once. The chain joins TRBV11-2 to TRBJ1-3; TRBD1 might be the D (6 bases). The germline V gene encodes CDR1 SGHAT and CDR2 FQNNGV. The CDR3 extends over 17 amino acids. V dropped 6 bases and J dropped 0 bases, with 18 bases sitting between them. This CDR3 reads CASSRSQDRVSGNTIYF. In DNA form, the CDR3 reads TGTGCCAGCAGTCGTAGCCAGGACAGAGTCTCTGGAAACACCATATATTTT. Filled out from reference TRBV11-2 and TRBJ1-3, the complete variable domain reads EAGVAQSPRYKIIEKRQSVAFWCNPISGHATLYWYQQILGQGPKLLIQFQNNGVVDDSQLPKDRFSAERLKGVDSTLKIQPAKLEDSAVYLCASSRSQDRVSGNTIYFGEGSWLTVV.

The chain links TRBV12-5 to TRBJ2-5, with TRBD2 matching over 13 bases. J gave up 5 bases and V 0 bases, and 3 bases lay outside the gene matches. This CDR3 is 16 amino acids long. Germline CDR1 and CDR2: LGHNT and FRNRAP. In nucleotides, the CDR3 is TGTGCTAGTGGTTTGGTACTAGCGGGGGGGAGGGAGACCCAGTACTTC. It translates to CASGLVLAGGRETQYF.

This clone came up a few times. This chain links TRBV4-1 with TRBJ2-6; possible D gene TRBD2, 6 bases. The CDR3 runs to 17 residues. Trimming left V 6 bases short and J 0 bases short, with 15 bases between. Germline loops: CDR1 MGHRA, CDR2 YSYEKL. The CDR3 DNA follows: TGCGCCAGCAGTCCAGGGAGGTCTCGCTCTGGGGCCAACGTCCTGACTTTC. This codes for CASSPGRSRSGANVLTF.

This clone was detected only once. The chain recombines TRBV11-2 with TRBJ2-1; D ambiguous. This CDR3 has 15 residues. Germline V CDR1 and CDR2: SGHAT, FQNNGV. Trimming removed 3 bases at V and 2 bases at J, with 11 bases between. The CDR3 here is CASSLQATPYNEQFF. In nucleotides, the CDR3 is TGTGCCAGCAGCTTGCAGGCCACCCCCTACAATGAGCAGTTCTTC.

V gene TRBV18 combines with J gene TRBJ2-3; D not certain. The CDR3 has 12 amino acids. Trimming shortened V by 8 bases and J by 9 bases, and 15 bases separated the two germline ends. Germline V gives CDR1 KGHSH, CDR2 LQKENI. CDR3 loop: CASHEQTNTQYF. CDR3 sequence (DNA): TGTGCCAGCCACGAACAGACCAACACGCAGTATTTT.

The CDR3: CASGLVLNRDLTGNTIYF. The CDR3 DNA follows: TGTGCTAGTGGTTTGGTACTCAACAGGGACCTAACTGGAAACACCATATATTTT. The rearrangement links TRBV12-5 to TRBJ1-3; TRBD1 is a possible D gene (6 bases). CDR1 and CDR2 (germline): LGHNT, FRNRAP. V lost 0 bases and J 2 bases, leaving 17 bases between the germline ends. The CDR3 is 18 amino acids.

J is TRBJ1-6 and V is TRBV6-1, with unresolved D. Germline V gene lookup returns CDR1 MNHNS and CDR2 SASEGT. The CDR3 has 15 amino acids. Trimming took 1 base from V and 7 from J, leaving 11 bases between them. The CDR3 loop reads CASSEGVGSNSPLHF. The DNA for the CDR3 is TGTGCCAGCAGTGAAGGGGTAGGGAGCAATTCACCCCTCCACTTT.

The CDR3 loop is CASSEAFGLAEGGEQFF. CDR3 bases: TGTGCCAGCAGTGAAGCTTTCGGGCTAGCGGAGGGTGGTGAGCAGTTCTTC. The V and J genes are TRBV6-1 and TRBJ2-1; 7 bases are a match to TRBD2. Germline CDR1 is MNHNS and CDR2 is SASEGT. Trimming took 0 bases from V and 9 from J; bases not matched to a gene: 14. This CDR3 is 17 amino acids long.

The rearrangement joins TRBV19 to TRBJ2-7; TRBD2 matches 8 bases. After removal of 6 bases from V and 3 bases from J, the junction contained 4 bases not matched to a gene. The germline CDR1 and CDR2 sequences are LNHDA and SQIVND (reference sequence). The CDR3 is made up of 13 amino acids. DNA of the CDR3: TGTGCCAGTAGCGTGGGACTAGTCTACGAGCAGTACTTC. This codes for CASSVGLVYEQYF. The entire variable domain, with the rest obtained from reference TRBV19 and TRBJ2-7, is as follows: DGGITQSPKYLFRKEGQNVTLSCEQNLNHDAMYWYRQDPGQGLRLIYYSQIVNDFQKGDIAEGYSVSREKKESFPLTVTSAQKNPTAFYLCASSVGLVYEQYFGPGTRLTVT.

The chain recombines TRBV6-2 or TRBV6-3 with TRBJ1-1, with D possibly TRBD1 on 5 matching bases. Between the trimmed V and J ends, which lost 2 bases and 5 bases, there was a span of 9 bases. The CDR3 has 13 amino acids. Germline V gene data show CDR1 as MNHEY and CDR2 as SVGEGT. The CDR3 sequence: CASSYPRGTEAFF. The CDR3 DNA is TGTGCCAGCAGTTACCCTCGGGGGACTGAAGCTTTCTTT.

V usage is TRBV4-1 and J usage is TRBJ1-4, with 7 nucleotides matching TRBD1. V shed 0 bases and J 8 bases; nucleotides not matched to a gene: 9. The CDR3 runs to 16 residues. Germline V gene data show CDR1 as MGHRA and CDR2 as YSYEKL. This chain's CDR3 is CASSQDYRQGDEKLFF. CDR3 DNA: TGCGCCAGCAGCCAAGATTATCGCCAGGGGGACGAAAAACTGTTTTTT.

This chain links TRBV30 with TRBJ1-1, with TRBD1 as a possible D gene (6 bases). CDR3 length: 14 amino acids. Germline CDR1 reads GTSNPN; CDR2 reads SVGIG (reference sequence). V gave up 3 bases and J gave up 0 bases, with 11 bases separating them. This chain's CDR3 is CAWRSGQLNTEAFF. The CDR3 DNA reads TGTGCCTGGAGAAGCGGACAGTTGAACACTGAAGCTTTCTTT.

As for this clone: This likely comes from a read error, as the CDR3 has no conserved phenylalanine or tryptophan at its end. It is unclear where the CDR3 begins or ends on the DNA, so no DNA is shown, and the CDR3 is as TCRdb lists it. This chain links TRBV3-1 (or the pseudogene TRBV3-2) with TRBJ2-7; whether TRBD2, the table's D call, matches the DNA was not checked. Looked up from germline, CDR1 is LGHDT and CDR2 is YNNKEL (reference sequence). The CDR3 region is 12 residues in length, termini included. CDR3: CASSQPLGDASI.

V and J are TRBV10-3 and TRBJ1-4, with 7 nucleotides matching TRBD1. Germline CDR1 and CDR2: ENHRY and SYGVKD. The CDR3 length is 17 residues. V lost 2 bases, J lost 4 bases, and 10 bases stayed unmatched. CDR3 region: CAISEGIGGAGNEKLFF. For the CDR3, the DNA is TGTGCCATCAGTGAGGGCATAGGGGGCGCGGGTAATGAAAAACTGTTTTTT.

This chain connects TRBV15 to TRBJ2-7; maybe TRBD1 (6 bases). The ends were cut back, 11 bases at V and 6 bases at J, with 26 bases in the middle. The CDR3 spans 15 residues. Per the germline V gene, CDR1 is LNHNV and CDR2 is YYDKDF (reference sequence). The CDR3 loop is CAAAGVGAAGSEQYF. As DNA, the CDR3 is TGTGCCGCCGCCGGGGTGGGGGCCGCAGGAAGCGAGCAGTACTTC.

The rearrangement links TRBV10-1 to TRBJ2-2, with TRBD2 matching 7 bases. This CDR3 region has 14 residues. The germline V gene has CDR1 WNHNN and CDR2 SYGVQD (reference sequence). The trim removed 4 bases at V and 4 bases at J, leaving 3 bases unmatched. CDR3 region: CASSAGGGTGELFF. The CDR3 DNA sequence: TGCGCCAGCAGTGCGGGGGGAGGCACCGGGGAGCTGTTTTTT.

The chain joins TRBV6-6 to TRBJ1-1; no firm D call. The germline V gene has CDR1 MNHNY and CDR2 SVGAGI (reference sequence). This CDR3 region has 15 residues. The V gene lost 0 bases and the J gene lost 8 bases, with 16 bases spanning the gap. CDR3 sequence reads: CASSYSATTGKEAFF. The CDR3 region has the DNA TGTGCCAGCAGTTACTCGGCCACGACGGGTAAAGAAGCTTTCTTT.

The CDR3, as DNA: TGTGCCAGCAGCTCCCCGACATTTAACTATGGCTACACCTTC. This translates into CASSSPTFNYGYTF. The chain recombines TRBV7-9 with TRBJ1-2; D not resolved. V was clipped by 4 bases and J by 1 base, with 10 bases between them. The CDR3 spans 14 residues. Germline V gene data show CDR1 as SEHNR and CDR2 as FQNEAQ (reference sequence).

This chain uses TRBV18 with TRBJ2-7; 7 nucleotides line up with TRBD1. The J segment lost 1 base and the V segment lost 6 bases, leaving 12 bases of the junction unmatched. Germline CDR1 reads KGHSH; CDR2 reads LQKENI. There are 16 residues in the CDR3. CDR3 coding DNA: TGTGCCAGCTCCAAAATAGGGACAGCTACTTCCTACGAGCAGTACTTC. It translates to CASSKIGTATSYEQYF.

The genes are TRBV4-1 and TRBJ1-3; no clear D gene. V was pared by 4 bases and J by 4 bases, with 23 bases between. The CDR3 contains 18 residues. In germline, CDR1 is MGHRA, CDR2 YSYEKL. The CDR3 spells CASSRSPVERITGNTIYF. As DNA, the CDR3 is TGCGCCAGCAGCCGAAGCCCAGTTGAGAGGATCACAGGAAACACCATATATTTT.

This clone turned up a few times. V is TRBV7-9 and J is TRBJ1-1, with D perhaps matching TRBD1 (6 bases). This CDR3 region has 14 residues. Between the trimmed V and J ends, which lost 0 bases and 4 bases, there was a span of 9 bases. Germline V CDR1 and CDR2: SEHNR, FQNEAQ (reference sequence). DNA of the CDR3: TGTGCCAGCAGCTTAGCTGCGGGGGCCACTGAAGCTTTCTTT. It encodes CASSLAAGATEAFF.

This chain connects TRBV9 to TRBJ2-2; no clear D gene. The CDR3 spans 13 residues. Germline V lookup: CDR1 SGDLS, CDR2 YYNGEE. Trimming cost V 4 bases and J 5 bases, with 9 bases left between them. As DNA, the CDR3 is TGTGCCAGCAGCTTCGTCTCGACCGGGGAGCTGTTTTTT. This codes for CASSFVSTGELFF. The full variable domain, its missing parts supplied by reference TRBV9 and TRBJ2-2, is DSGVTQTPKHLITATGQRVTLRCSPRSGDLSVYWYQQSLDQGLQFLIQYYNGEERAKGNILERFSAQQFPDLHSELNLSSLELGDSALYFCASSFVSTGELFFGEGSRLTVL.

Note on this clone: The identical CDR3 is also encoded by other nucleotide sequences in the sample. The chain employs TRBV10-3 and TRBJ1-2, with D possibly being TRBD1 (5 bases). This CDR3 region has 12 residues. Germline V gives CDR1 ENHRY, CDR2 SYGVKD. V lost 3 bases to trimming and J lost 8 bases, with 10 bases between them. CDR3 in DNA: TGTGCCATCAGTGAATCGGGGGTCGGCTACACCTTC. Translating it yields CAISESGVGYTF.

The chain has TRBV30 and TRBJ1-1, with D possibly TRBD1 on 5 matching bases. The CDR3 contains 12 residues. Germline CDR1 is GTSNPN and CDR2 is SVGIG (reference sequence). V was pared by 2 bases and J by 11 bases, with 15 bases between. The CDR3 sequence: CAWSPTSGMAFF. CDR3 sequence (DNA): TGTGCCTGGAGTCCCACCTCAGGGATGGCTTTCTTT.

This clone was observed once. V usage is TRBV6-6 and J usage is TRBJ1-5, with D unresolved. From germline, CDR1 is MNHNY and CDR2 SVGAGI (reference sequence). This CDR3 has 11 residues. The CDR3 spells CAAREEQPQHF. The CDR3 DNA reads as TGTGCGGCTAGGGAGGAGCAGCCCCAGCATTTT.

J is TRBJ2-7 and V is TRBV15; 9 bases fit TRBD2. This CDR3 has 15 residues. Germline V gene lookup returns CDR1 LNHNV and CDR2 YYDKDF (reference sequence). The trim removed 0 bases at V and 4 bases at J, leaving 4 bases unmatched. CDR3 amino acids: CATSRDRRGGYEQYF. The CDR3 region has the DNA TGTGCCACCAGCAGAGATCGGCGGGGGGGGTACGAGCAGTACTTC.

This chain joins TRBV19 and TRBJ1-2, with 7 bases matching TRBD1. The CDR3 spans 16 residues. Germline trimming cut 4 bases from V and 4 bases from J; bases unmatched to any gene: 12. Germline V gene data show CDR1 as LNHDA and CDR2 as SQIVND (reference sequence). The CDR3 nucleotides read TGTGCCAGTAGTAGTATAACCGGGACAGTCCCCTATGGCTACACCTTC. Translating it yields CASSSITGTVPYGYTF.

This rearrangement joins TRBV5-1 to TRBJ2-2, with 12 bases that match TRBD2. Per the germline V gene, CDR1 is SGHRS and CDR2 is YFSETQ. V lost 3 bases and J lost 5; bases outside the gene matches: 11. This CDR3 has 18 residues. DNA for the CDR3: TGCGCCAGCAGCTCACTAGCGGGGGGACCCCGAGGTACCGGGGAGCTGTTTTTT. It codes for CASSSLAGGPRGTGELFF.

The rearrangement joins TRBV30 to TRBJ2-3; D perhaps matches TRBD2 (6 bases). V was shortened by 1 base and J by 4 bases, with 15 bases between the two germline ends. The CDR3 contains 15 residues. Germline loops: CDR1 GTSNPN, CDR2 SVGIG (reference sequence). CDR3 in DNA: TGTGCCTGGAGTGACTTCAGCGGGTATGCAGATACGCAGTATTTT. Translated: CAWSDFSGYADTQYF.

This clone was seen only a few times. Other nucleotide sequences in the sample specify the same CDR3. The chain has TRBV19 and TRBJ1-1; D gene uncertain. The CDR3 loop spans 13 amino acids. V lost 4 bases and J lost 2, with 8 bases in between. Germline V CDR1 and CDR2: LNHDA, SQIVND (reference sequence). DNA of the CDR3: TGTGCCAGTAGTAGCACAGCTAACACTGAAGCTTTCTTT. Translating it yields CASSSTANTEAFF.

The chain joins TRBV7-3 to TRBJ2-1, with 7 positions matching TRBD2. Germline V gene data show CDR1 as SGHTA and CDR2 as FQGTGA. Losses at the gene ends were 6 bases for V and 10 bases for J; bases not matched to a gene: 6. The length of the CDR3 is 12 residues. The CDR3 region has the DNA TGTGCCAGCAGACCCGAGGGAGGGGAGCAGTTCTTC. Translated: CASRPEGGEQFF.